The rows below give T cell receptor beta chains drawn from one sample of a study of Graves' ophthalmopathy and Graves' hyperthyroidism. TCRdb recomputed calls from the multiplex PCR reads with MiXCR, one row per CDR3 protein. This sample yields around 1.1 million distinct CDR3 sequences, of which about 38% are seen a single time; approximately 10% belongs to the top ten. Sequencing used peripheral blood or thyroid tissue (not recorded which). These receptors were taken from an adult man with Graves' hyperthyroidism. Both conserved end residues are part of each CDR3. The order of the fields is J gene, clone size, D gene, V gene, CDR3 protein, CDR3 DNA. A D gene is named only where the DNA matches it firmly. The size of a clone is reported for some rows only, either as once, few or many, or as a class for expanded clones.

J: TRBJ2-7; size: few; D: TRBD2; V: TRBV5-4; CDR3: CASSKGLAGGSSYEQYF; DNA: TGTGCCAGCAGCAAAGGACTAGCGGGAGGGAGCTCCTACGAGCAGTACTTC
J: TRBJ1-1; size: -; D: -; V: TRBV29-1; CDR3: CSVVRERATEAFF; DNA: TGCAGCGTTGTCCGGGAACGGGCCACTGAAGCTTTCTTT
J: TRBJ1-2; size: -; D: -; V: TRBV25-1; CDR3: CATNQAPIQGKSGYTF; DNA: TGTGCCACCAACCAGGCTCCTATACAGGGAAAGAGTGGCTACACCTTC
J: TRBJ2-7; size: few; D: TRBD2; V: TRBV7-2; CDR3: CASSLAPTGTSGNEQYF; DNA: TGTGCCAGCAGCTTAGCGCCGACCGGGACTAGCGGGAACGAGCAGTACTTC
J: TRBJ1-1; size: many; D: -; V: TRBV9; CDR3: CASSPRTSRNTEAFF; DNA: TGTGCCAGCAGCCCCCGGACATCACGGAACACTGAAGCTTTCTTT
J: TRBJ1-6; size: -; D: TRBD1; V: TRBV7-2; CDR3: CASSLDSGQGQSPLHF; DNA: TGTGCCAGCAGCTTAGATTCGGGACAGGGCCAATCACCCCTCCACTTT
J: TRBJ2-5; size: many; D: -; V: TRBV19; CDR3: CASSISGFETQYF; DNA: TGTGCCAGTAGTATTTCAGGGTTCGAGACCCAGTACTTC
J: TRBJ2-7; size: -; D: TRBD2; V: TRBV20-1; CDR3: CSAKHTFGLAGSTGQYF; DNA: TGCAGTGCTAAACACACTTTCGGACTAGCGGGAAGTACTGGGCAGTACTTC
J: TRBJ2-1; size: -; D: TRBD1; V: TRBV20-1; CDR3: CSLSDRANEQFF; DNA: TGCAGCCTTTCGGACAGGGCCAATGAGCAGTTCTTC
J: TRBJ2-5; size: many; D: -; V: TRBV6-6; CDR3: CASSYPGRTQYF; DNA: TGTGCCAGCAGTTACCCTGGCAGGACCCAGTACTTC
J: TRBJ1-5; size: -; D: -; V: TRBV7-2; CDR3: CASSLAAGKSQPQHF; DNA: TGTGCCAGCAGCTTAGCAGCCGGGAAAAGTCAGCCCCAGCATTTT
J: TRBJ1-2; size: many; D: -; V: TRBV29-1; CDR3: CSVEYFQGNYGYTF; DNA: TGCAGCGTTGAATATTTCCAGGGGAACTATGGCTACACCTTC
J: TRBJ2-7; size: -; D: TRBD1; V: TRBV10-3; CDR3: CAISDAGGRYEQYF; DNA: TGTGCCATCAGTGACGCAGGGGGCAGGTACGAGCAGTACTTC
J: TRBJ1-5; size: -; D: -; V: TRBV19; CDR3: CASIRRVGGLGNQPQHF; DNA: TGTGCCAGTATTCGGCGAGTCGGGGGACTCGGCAATCAGCCCCAGCATTTT
J: TRBJ1-1; size: many; D: -; V: TRBV7-6; CDR3: CASSSKVSGEAEAFF; DNA: TGTGCCAGCAGCTCGAAAGTCAGCGGGGAGGCTGAAGCTTTCTTT
J: TRBJ2-7; size: few; D: TRBD2; V: TRBV10-2; CDR3: CASSYSTSGVSYEQYF; DNA: TGCGCCAGCAGTTACTCTACTAGCGGGGTATCCTACGAGCAGTACTTC
J: TRBJ2-7; size: -; D: TRBD2; V: TRBV5-1; CDR3: CASSVGLAGGLSYEQYF; DNA: TGCGCCAGCAGCGTCGGGCTAGCGGGAGGCCTCTCCTACGAGCAGTACTTC
J: TRBJ1-4; size: -; D: -; V: TRBV10-3; CDR3: CASSTQGPSEKLFF; DNA: TGTGCCAGCAGTACTCAGGGGCCCTCGGAAAAACTGTTTTTT
J: TRBJ2-7; size: -; D: -; V: TRBV10-3; CDR3: CASSAGQATYKQYF; DNA: TGTGCCAGCAGTGCGGGTCAGGCGACCTACAAGCAGTACTTC
J: TRBJ2-5; size: few; D: -; V: TRBV20-1; CDR3: CSARPARGLQETQYF; DNA: TGCAGTGCTAGGCCCGCTAGGGGTCTCCAAGAGACCCAGTACTTC
J: TRBJ2-2; size: -; D: -; V: TRBV2; CDR3: CASLSWGLGELFF; DNA: TGTGCCAGCTTGTCTTGGGGGCTCGGGGAGCTGTTTTTT
J: TRBJ2-7; size: once; D: -; V: TRBV20-1; CDR3: CSASIGRVYF; DNA: TGCAGTGCTAGTATCGGCAGAGTGTACTTC
J: TRBJ1-5; size: few; D: TRBD1; V: TRBV20-1; CDR3: CSARDLRGEHQPQHF; DNA: TGCAGTGCTAGAGATCTCAGGGGGGAGCATCAGCCCCAGCATTTT
J: TRBJ1-1; size: few; D: -; V: TRBV7-8; CDR3: CASSLDMRGTLNTEAFF; DNA: TGTGCCAGCAGCTTAGATATGAGGGGTACCCTGAACACTGAAGCTTTCTTT
J: TRBJ2-6; size: -; D: -; V: TRBV7-8; CDR3: CASSEWSGAGASVLTF; DNA: TGTGCCAGCAGTGAATGGTCGGGGGCTGGGGCCAGCGTCCTGACTTTC
J: TRBJ1-1; size: -; D: -; V: TRBV12-3/TRBV12-4; CDR3: CASTHRVHTEAFF; DNA: TGTGCCAGCACCCACAGGGTGCACACTGAAGCTTTCTTT
J: TRBJ1-2; size: few; D: TRBD1; V: TRBV6-6; CDR3: CASSWDRDLGYTF; DNA: TGTGCCAGCAGCTGGGACAGGGATTTGGGCTACACCTTC
J: TRBJ2-2; size: many; D: TRBD2; V: TRBV7-9; CDR3: CASSSTGGAGELFF; DNA: TGTGCCAGCAGCTCGACGGGGGGTGCCGGGGAGCTGTTTTTT
J: TRBJ1-5; size: many; D: -; V: TRBV9; CDR3: CASSVGGSSNQPQHF; DNA: TGTGCCAGCAGCGTTGGAGGGAGTAGCAATCAGCCCCAGCATTTT
J: TRBJ2-7; size: -; D: TRBD2; V: TRBV29-1; CDR3: CSAVLAGAYEQYF; DNA: TGCAGCGCAGTACTAGCGGGAGCCTACGAGCAGTACTTC
J: TRBJ2-2; size: -; D: -; V: TRBV29-1; CDR3: CSAPTATGELFF; DNA: TGCAGCGCCCCGACAGCTACCGGGGAGCTGTTTTTT
J: TRBJ2-5; size: many; D: TRBD1; V: TRBV10-3; CDR3: CAISDRRQGKGETQYF; DNA: TGTGCCATCAGTGACCGGCGACAGGGGAAAGGGGAGACCCAGTACTTC
J: TRBJ1-5; size: few; D: -; V: TRBV6-1; CDR3: CASSGTPGDQPQHF; DNA: TGTGCCAGCAGTGGGACCCCAGGAGATCAGCCCCAGCATTTT
J: TRBJ1-2; size: -; D: -; V: TRBV5-1; CDR3: CASSPNTGRGYGYTF; DNA: TGCGCCAGCAGCCCAAATACAGGTCGTGGTTATGGCTACACCTTC
J: TRBJ1-2; size: many; D: -; V: TRBV5-8; CDR3: CASTQETGSNYGYTF; DNA: TGTGCCAGCACCCAGGAAACGGGGTCTAACTATGGCTACACCTTC
J: TRBJ2-7; size: -; D: -; V: TRBV10-2; CDR3: CASSPYLGDKTYEQYF; DNA: TGTGCCAGCAGTCCCTACCTCGGGGACAAGACCTACGAGCAGTACTTC
J: TRBJ2-7; size: few; D: -; V: TRBV5-1; CDR3: CASSLVSAGDHEQYF; DNA: TGCGCCAGCAGCCTGGTCTCTGCAGGGGACCACGAGCAGTACTTC
J: TRBJ2-1; size: few; D: TRBD1; V: TRBV7-2; CDR3: CASSRRGQGGPEQFF; DNA: TGTGCCAGCAGCCGCAGGGGACAGGGAGGTCCTGAGCAGTTCTTC
J: TRBJ2-5; size: many; D: -; V: TRBV12-3/TRBV12-4; CDR3: CASTAVGKETQYF; DNA: TGTGCCAGCACCGCCGTAGGTAAAGAGACCCAGTACTTC
J: TRBJ2-5; size: many; D: -; V: TRBV9; CDR3: CASSVGVYQETQYF; DNA: TGTGCCAGCAGCGTAGGGGTGTACCAAGAGACCCAGTACTTC